Here is one T cell receptor beta chain with its context. Which antigen it targets is not known. No quality values exist for individual bases; no much larger clone is one base distant. The sample originates from a study of cytomegalovirus exposure and HLA in healthy donors (dated by TCRdb to about 2017). Study-level background: In an earlier analysis of 587 of the donors, under 300 Gb of sequence data and some 120 million unique TCR beta sequences from roughly 200 million T cells were reported. In the later analysis, no new phenotypic data were used to find candidate immune exposures; instead, reliance was placed on TCR beta sequences and their occurrence across donors. A later genetic analysis used genome-wide SNP genotypes for about 65% of the 666 donors, treating that subset as a discovery cohort. Alongside the repertoire data, information on donor age, sex, ethnicity and CMV serostatus was compiled. The study profiled the T cell repertoires of hundreds of subjects by immunosequencing and related them to cytomegalovirus serostatus. Of the roughly 400 genotyped donors, less than 90% were placed in the genetic ancestry cluster associated with self-reported Caucasian donors. In an earlier analysis of 587 of the donors, high-throughput TCR beta sequencing was used to judge whether each TCR beta V gene segment behaved as functional or pseudogenic. Five DR-DQ haplotypes were treated as single units for association and clustering because of strong linkage in the cohort. High-throughput TCR immunosequencing, statistical association of individual TCRs with disease status, and machine learning were combined to predict cytomegalovirus infection status. Besides the first cohort of 666 subjects, a separate validation cohort made up of 120 different subjects was used. Approximately 310 gigabases of sequencing data and 70 million to 100 million unique TCR sequences were included in an early release covering over 600 HLA-typed donors. In a later analysis, previously published TCR beta repertoires from 550 to 750 donors were re-analyzed and high-resolution HLA genotyping was added so that TCR occurrence patterns could be studied. Class I and class II HLA loci were covered by the typing at four-digit resolution. The study aimed to test whether cataloging public T cell receptors could reveal signatures of past pathogen exposure. On average, around 240,000 unique TCR beta nucleotide sequences were sequenced per donor among roughly 430 genotyped donors of the cohort, with 15% to 20% of those sequences being non-productive. The number of typed donors differed by locus: roughly 629-640 for A, B, C, DRB1 and DQB1; about 520 for DQA1; 606 for DPA1; and around 490 for DPB1. All discovery cohort repertoires had been generated using a single sequencing platform. The paper's findings and limits, for the study overall: In a later genetic analysis, fewer N-insertions in productive TCRs were reported among donors in an Asian-associated ancestry cluster than the approximately 670-donor mean. The classifier was reported to diagnose cytomegalovirus status with high specificity and sensitivity in both the original and validation cohorts. In the study, some 180 TCR beta chains were listed as associated with cytomegalovirus. The sequencing pipeline was judged likely to have produced a cluster of highly shared sequence variants as a technical artifact. A later analysis found that most CMV-associated TCR beta chains appeared HLA-restricted, with HLA associations seemingly driven largely by CMV exposure. A few of the identified cytomegalovirus-associated TCR beta chains were confirmed in vitro to be specific for cytomegalovirus antigens. In a later analysis, HLA-associated TCR beta chains were found to be more clonally expanded and to have lower generation probabilities than equally common non-associated chains. HLA typing was unavailable for some donors at each locus, so association tests used only the typed subset. Some IMGT-functional V segments, including TRBV6-2 and TRBV6-3, could not be distinguished by the 87-base-pair reads and were therefore excluded. In a later analysis, some 18,000 TCR beta sequences were associated with specific HLA alleles at a false discovery rate of 0.05. While some public TCRs were present in many individuals, most TCR sequences turned up only very rarely across donors. Correlated functional status among segregating V segments might reflect linkage disequilibrium, but an unknown experimental factor could not be ruled out. The authors suggested that the approach could potentially be extended to other disease states and immunological phenotypes. In a later analysis, TCR association rates were found to vary across HLA loci, with the most associated TCRs seen for DRB1 alleles and the fewest for HLA-C alleles. A further reported finding was that TCR beta sequences accurately predicted the HLA-A and HLA-B alleles for most subjects in the first cohort. Because counts were too low, approximately 15 rarely observed V segments, including chromosome 9 orphons, were excluded from the earlier analysis of 500 to 700 of the donors. Sequencing depth was assumed to be roughly uniform across donors in the presence/absence analyses, though that assumption may not hold. CMV serostatus was the only immune exposure information available for the cohort. According to a later analysis, parvovirus B19, influenza, CMV and Epstein-Barr virus appeared linked to several top co-occurrence clusters. Strong co-occurrence of HLA alleles, especially DR and DQ, made assigning TCR associations to individual alleles difficult. In an earlier analysis of approximately 590 of the donors, most TCR beta V segments appeared in productive rearrangements about 87% or about 30% of the time, broadly matching IMGT annotations. A later genetic analysis associated a missense DCLRE1C variant with V-gene and J-gene trimming of TCR beta chains, and an independent cohort replicated the association. Only TCR beta chains were sequenced in this cohort, and the absence of alpha or paired-chain data limited detectable features.

The cohort comprised more than 550 healthy bone marrow donors. At the time of sampling, all cohort members were nominally healthy, though unrecorded immune exposures were likely present. The donor tested CMV seropositive and was one of the 289 seropositive cohort members. A peripheral blood sample was provided by each donor, and peripheral blood mononuclear cells were used for TCR beta sequencing. The Qiagen DNeasy Blood Extraction Kit was used to extract genomic DNA from the blood cell samples. According to the germline V gene, CDR1 reads KGHSH and CDR2 reads LQKENI. For this chain, trimming is 2 bases at the V end and 4 bases at the J end, and the number of junction bases without a gene match is 6. The CDR3 goes from the cysteine to the phenylalanine over 16 residues. Of all the DNA, just the CDR3 is kept, 48 bases in frame from base 1. The library was produced with the immunoSEQ multiplex PCR assay. The multiplex PCR relied on a mix of 60 forward primers for TCR Vbeta segments and 13 reverse primers for TCR Jbeta segments. The CDR3 region of rearranged TCR beta genes was amplified from genomic DNA with a multiplex PCR assay. The amplified TCR beta libraries were sequenced on the Illumina HiSeq System as 87-base-pair reads. The authors' analysis ran thus. In a later analysis, some 80 million unique TCR beta chains were counted across the roughly 610 repertoires, and roughly 9.9 million of these chains were shared by at least two donors. A nearest-neighbor algorithm error-corrected the raw reads and collapsed the reads into unique sequences, merging closely related sequences to remove PCR and sequencing errors. V, D and J gene segments were assigned by aligning CDR3 sequences to IMGT reference sequences. Each retained sequence needed at least a six-nucleotide match to both a V gene segment and a J gene segment. Rearrangements were called productive when the CDR3 lacked stop codons and stayed in frame with V and J; all others were non-productive. Following IMGT convention, CDR3 was defined as the stretch from the second conserved V-encoded cysteine up to the conserved J-encoded phenylalanine. Sequences without an unambiguous match to a single V gene segment were excluded from the earlier analysis of approximately 600 of the donors. An earlier analysis of approximately 590 of the donors classified V segments as functional when productive rearrangements were above 56.7% and as segregating when the standard deviation between donors was above 5%. A statistical classification framework was developed to diagnose cytomegalovirus status using the catalog of TCR beta chain sequences. In a later analysis, V and J genes were assigned by comparing TCR nucleotide sequences against IMGT/GENE-DB human TR gene sequences. A later analysis assigned CDR3 sequences and most-parsimonious VDJ recombination scenarios with the TCRdist pipeline. In a later analysis, each TCR beta chain was defined by its CDR3 amino acid sequence together with its V-gene family, and reads lacking a unique V-gene family were excluded. To address suspected cross-contamination and a sequencing artifact, a later analysis removed under 600 highly shared, low-generation-probability nucleotide sequences. In a later analysis, a clonal expansion index for each public chain was calculated from normalized within-repertoire ranks of inferred template counts. In a later analysis, generation probabilities were computed using a VDJ recombination model fitted to out-of-frame rearrangements, and the results were checked against IGoR. In a later analysis, hypergeometric tests were used to score TCR-TCR, TCR-HLA and TCR-CMV co-occurrence, with a repertoire-size bias correction applied to TCR pairs. In a later analysis, false discovery rates were estimated by permuting HLA or CMV assignments 20 times. In a later analysis, co-occurring TCRs were grouped with DBSCAN, and TCRdist sequence similarity was added when clustering was performed within HLA-allele-positive subsets. Repertoires with fewer than 30,000 or more than 120,000 public chains, plus five repertoires with anomalous nucleotide sharing, were excluded from co-occurrence clustering. Not all clones reach the TCRdb copy of this immuneACCESS table, which keeps in-frame sequences only. Checked studies attribute under half of the gap to unresolved V genes and leave the rest unexplained. V, J and clone size are taken as reported in that table, and D and trimming were inferred from the DNA itself. For this sample there are some 130,000 clones; 80% to 90% appear just once. The ten largest clones add up to approximately 10% of the sample.

The sequence came from a male donor in good health and CMV-seropositive. The sample taken for sequencing was PBMCs. Recombination joined TRBV18 with TRBJ2-1, with 9 central nucleotides matching TRBD1. The sequence in DNA is TGTGCCAGCTCACCAAACGGACAGGGGACTTACAATGAGCAGTTCTTC. Its amino acids are CASSPNGQGTYNEQFF.